These 21 T cell receptor beta chains originate from one sample sequenced in a study of cytomegalovirus exposure and HLA in healthy donors. The primer mix had 60 Vbeta and 13 Jbeta primers. Profiling relied on immunoSEQ multiplex PCR, and the TCRdb table lists in-frame clones only, not all of them. This table has 95,000 to 120,000 clones, under 90% appearing once. Specimen: PBMCs. These TCRs come from a woman aged 18 to 35 in good health and CMV-seronegative.

The sample holds a few counts of this clone. The CDR3 protein is CASSQDSYRAYTEAFF. The CDR3 DNA sequence: TGCGCCAGCAGCCAAGATAGTTACAGGGCGTACACTGAAGCTTTCTTT. The gene calls are TRBV4-3 and TRBJ1-1, with D perhaps matching TRBD1 (6 bases). V lost 0 bases and J lost 3, with 14 bases in between. The CDR3 extends over 16 amino acids. Per germline, CDR1 LGHNA and CDR2 YSLEER.

This chain uses TRBV30 with TRBJ2-5; 9 nucleotides agree with TRBD1. Germline CDR1 reads GTSNPN; CDR2 reads SVGIG (reference sequence). V was pared by 0 bases and J by 5 bases, with 7 bases of the junction left unmatched. This CDR3 spans 15 amino acids. The CDR3 sequence is CAWSVNRGLGETQYF. The DNA of the CDR3 is TGTGCCTGGAGTGTAAACAGGGGGCTGGGGGAGACCCAGTACTTC. Using reference TRBV30 and TRBJ2-5 for the parts outside the CDR3, the full variable domain is SQTIHQWPATLVQPVGSPLSLECTVEGTSNPNLYWYRQAAGRGLQLLFYSVGIGQISSEVPQNLSASRPQDRQFILSSKKLLLSDSGFYLCAWSVNRGLGETQYFGPGTRLLVL.

A single count supports this clone. This chain uses TRBV15 with TRBJ1-1; 7 nucleotides agree with TRBD1. The CDR3 runs 15 residues. V was pared by 7 bases and J by 4 bases, with 12 bases of the junction left unmatched. In germline, CDR1 is LNHNV, CDR2 YYDKDF (reference sequence). The CDR3 spells CATNRIGGAFTEAFF. In DNA, the CDR3 is TGTGCCACCAACCGAATAGGGGGCGCATTCACTGAAGCTTTCTTT.

In its sample, this clone was seen a few times. This chain joins TRBV29-1 and TRBJ2-5, with 8 bases aligning to TRBD1. J lost 5 bases, V lost 7 bases, and 9 bases had no gene match. Per germline, CDR1 SQVTM and CDR2 ANQGSEA. This CDR3 is built from 13 residues. The CDR3 is CSARTGSSETQYF. CDR3 DNA: TGCAGCGCCAGGACAGGGTCCTCGGAGACCCAGTACTTC.

This clone appeared a single time. The chain employs TRBV7-6 and TRBJ1-1; TRBD1 matches 9 bases. The CDR3 has 16 residues. The V and J ends lost 4 bases and 5 bases, in that order; junction bases with no gene match: 11. CDR1 SGHVS and CDR2 FNYEAQ come from the germline V gene. The CDR3 coding sequence is TGTGCCAGCAGCTACTCCGGGACAGGGAGGTGGACTGAAGCTTTCTTT. Its protein product is CASSYSGTGRWTEAFF.

The genes are TRBV7-6 and TRBJ1-1; D not resolved. The CDR3 sequence is 14 residues long. The V end lost 4 bases, the J end lost 1 base, and 10 bases lay between the germline ends. The germline V gene has CDR1 SGHVS and CDR2 FNYEAQ. CDR3 amino acids: CASSSGRENTEAFF. CDR3 coding DNA: TGTGCCAGCAGCTCCGGACGGGAGAACACTGAAGCTTTCTTT.

The V and J genes are TRBV13 and TRBJ1-2; unclear D gene. Germline V gene lookup returns CDR1 PRHDT and CDR2 FYEKMQ (reference sequence). V lost 2 bases and J 6 bases, leaving 19 bases between the germline ends. This CDR3 has 16 amino acids. CDR3 protein: CASSLSERKAVNGYTF. The CDR3 DNA is TGTGCCAGCAGCTTATCCGAACGGAAAGCGGTTAATGGCTACACCTTC.

This clone is a singleton in its sample. The chain carries TRBV6-1 and TRBJ2-7; D is unresolved. Trimming took 2 bases from V and 3 from J, leaving 11 bases between them. The CDR3 sequence is 14 residues long. In germline, CDR1 is MNHNS, CDR2 SASEGT. DNA of the CDR3: TGTGCCAGCAGTGAAAGTACAGCCGGCTACGAGCAGTACGTC. Encoded protein: CASSESTAGYEQYV.

V and J are TRBV7-9 and TRBJ1-1; D might be TRBD1 (6 bases). Germline-derived CDR1 and CDR2 are SEHNR and FQNEAQ (reference sequence). V was cut by 1 base and J by 0 bases, with 15 bases left in between. The CDR3 length is 17 residues. CDR3 in amino acids: CASSLGHGGQVNTEAFF. CDR3 bases: TGTGCCAGCAGCTTAGGGCATGGGGGCCAAGTGAACACTGAAGCTTTCTTT.

This clone was observed once. V and J are TRBV5-1 and TRBJ1-2; 12 bases map to TRBD1. CDR3 size: 15 residues. The V gene end was trimmed by 0 bases and the J gene end by 6 bases; junction bases not matched to a gene: 3. From germline, CDR1 is SGHRS and CDR2 YFSETQ. CDR3 DNA sequence: TGCGCCAGCAGCTTGGAGGGACAGGGGGCTAATGGCTACACCTTC. Translating it yields CASSLEGQGANGYTF.

Written as DNA, the CDR3 is TGTGCCAGCAGCTTAGGAACAGGGAGGGGCACTGAAGCTTTCTTT. Translated, it gives CASSLGTGRGTEAFF. The chain combines TRBV11-3 with TRBJ1-1; possible D gene TRBD1, 6 bases. The CDR3 has 15 amino acids. Deletions cut 1 base from V and 4 bases from J, with 13 bases between. The germline V gene encodes CDR1 SGHNT and CDR2 YENEEA. The entire variable domain, with the rest obtained from reference TRBV11-3 and TRBJ1-1, is as follows: EAGVVQSPRYKIIEKKQPVAFWCNPISGHNTLYWYLQNLGQGPELLIRYENEEAVDDSQLPKDRFSAERLKGVDSTLKIQPAELGDSAVYLCASSLGTGRGTEAFFGQGTRLTVV.

This clone was detected once. J is TRBJ2-1 and V is TRBV14; tentatively, D is TRBD2 (6 bases). V gave up 0 bases and J gave up 6 bases, with 12 bases separating them. CDR3 length equals 15 residues. Germline V CDR1 and CDR2: SGHDN, FVKESK. CDR3 region: CASSQERGEINEQFF. CDR3 nucleotides: TGTGCCAGCAGCCAAGAGCGGGGAGAAATCAATGAGCAGTTCTTC.

The rearrangement links TRBV4-2 to TRBJ2-7, with 9 bases matching TRBD2. Germline CDR1 is LGHNA and CDR2 is YNFKEQ. CDR3 size: 16 residues. V lost 1 base and J lost 2; bases outside the gene matches: 6. The CDR3 is CASSQGSVAGAYEQYF. The CDR3 coding sequence is TGTGCCAGCAGCCAAGGGTCTGTAGCGGGAGCCTACGAGCAGTACTTC.

The chain employs TRBV5-5 and TRBJ2-2, with a weak D call TRBD1 (5 bases). The CDR3 runs to 14 residues. Germline V gene data show CDR1 as SGHKS and CDR2 as YYEKEE (reference sequence). Trimming removed 4 bases at V and 6 bases at J, with 13 bases between. CDR3 sequence reads: CASSRQGSPGELFF. As DNA, the CDR3 is TGTGCCAGCAGCCGTCAGGGCTCACCCGGGGAGCTGTTTTTT.

This sequence joins TRBV25-1 and TRBJ2-3; TRBD1 might be the D (7 bases). V was cut by 6 bases and J by 2 bases, with 15 bases left in between. Germline assignment: CDR1 MGHDK and CDR2 SYGVNS. The CDR3 length is 15 residues. The CDR3 reads CASREQGGYTDTQYF. The DNA for the CDR3 is TGTGCCAGCAGGGAGCAGGGGGGTTACACAGATACGCAGTATTTT.

The rearrangement links TRBV15 to TRBJ1-1; D unclear. V dropped 3 bases and J dropped 0 bases, with 8 bases sitting between them. Per germline, CDR1 LNHNV and CDR2 YYDKDF (reference sequence). The CDR3 covers 14 residues. CDR3 coding DNA: TGTGCCACCAGCAGCCCCTTTATGAACACTGAAGCTTTCTTT. Translated: CATSSPFMNTEAFF.

This rearrangement joins TRBV2 to TRBJ1-2; 8 nucleotides match TRBD1. The J segment lost 4 bases and the V segment lost 6 bases, leaving 4 bases of the junction unmatched. The CDR3 is 13 amino acids. Per the germline V gene, CDR1 is SNHLY and CDR2 is FYNNEI. CDR3 region: CASRTGVPYGYTF. The CDR3 DNA sequence: TGTGCCAGCAGGACAGGGGTCCCCTATGGCTACACCTTC.

Only one count was recorded for this clone. The V gene is TRBV2, the J gene TRBJ2-5, with 11 bases that match TRBD2. This CDR3 has 15 amino acids. The germline CDR1 and CDR2 sequences are SNHLY and FYNNEI. Trimming removed 3 bases from V and 4 bases from J; junction bases left unmatched: 4. CDR3 sequence (DNA): TGTGCCAGCAGTGAGGTAGCGGGAGGGTTAGAGACCCAGTACTTC. Translating gives CASSEVAGGLETQYF.

The gene calls are TRBV9 and TRBJ2-5; TRBD2 is a possible D gene (5 bases). The CDR3 has 16 amino acids. Trimming shortened V by 3 bases and J by 1 base, and 16 bases separated the two germline ends. Germline V gene sequence: CDR1 SGDLS, CDR2 YYNGEE. CDR3 coding DNA: TGTGCCAGCAGCGCCATCAACCCGGACTTCCAAGAGACCCAGTACTTC. Amino acid sequence: CASSAINPDFQETQYF.

The rearrangement joins TRBV29-1 to TRBJ2-5; 8 bases agree with TRBD2. This CDR3 is built from 16 residues. Unmatched junction bases numbered 11, after V lost 3 bases and J lost 2 bases. CDR1 and CDR2 (germline): SQVTM, ANQGSEA. CDR3 sequence reads: CSVDGEPGGGQETQYF. CDR3 coding DNA: TGCAGCGTTGATGGTGAGCCGGGAGGGGGTCAAGAGACCCAGTACTTC.

This clone was detected once. The chain carries TRBV28 and TRBJ1-5; D is perhaps TRBD1 (6 bases). This CDR3 contains 16 residues. V gave up 6 bases and J gave up 4 bases, with 19 bases separating them. Germline V lookup: CDR1 MDHEN, CDR2 SYDVKM. This CDR3 is CASSEEKGGPNQPQHF. CDR3 sequence (DNA): TGTGCCAGCAGCGAGGAGAAGGGGGGGCCTAATCAGCCCCAGCATTTT.